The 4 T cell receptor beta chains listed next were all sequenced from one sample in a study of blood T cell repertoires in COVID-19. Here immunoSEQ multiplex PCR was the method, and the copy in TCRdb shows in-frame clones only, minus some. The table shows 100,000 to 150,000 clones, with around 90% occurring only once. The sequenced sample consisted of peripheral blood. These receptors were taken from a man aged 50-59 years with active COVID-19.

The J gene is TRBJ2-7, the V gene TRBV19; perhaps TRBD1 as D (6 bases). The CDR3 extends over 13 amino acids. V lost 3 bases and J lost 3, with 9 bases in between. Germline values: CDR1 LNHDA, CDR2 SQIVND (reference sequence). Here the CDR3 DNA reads TGTGCCAGTAGTATTCAGGGGAACTACGAGCAGTACTTC. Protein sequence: CASSIQGNYEQYF.

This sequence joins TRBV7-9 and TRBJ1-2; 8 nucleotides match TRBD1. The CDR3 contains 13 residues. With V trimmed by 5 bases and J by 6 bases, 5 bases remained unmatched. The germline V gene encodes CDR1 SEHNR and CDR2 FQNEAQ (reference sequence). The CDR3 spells CASSATGDDGYTF. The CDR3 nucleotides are TGTGCCAGCAGCGCGACAGGGGATGATGGCTACACCTTC.

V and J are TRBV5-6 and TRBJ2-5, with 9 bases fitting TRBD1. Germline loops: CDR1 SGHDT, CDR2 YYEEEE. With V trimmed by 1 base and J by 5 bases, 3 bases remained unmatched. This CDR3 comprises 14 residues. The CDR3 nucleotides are TGTGCCAGCAGCTTGACAGGGGGCTCCGAGACCCAGTACTTC. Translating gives CASSLTGGSETQYF.

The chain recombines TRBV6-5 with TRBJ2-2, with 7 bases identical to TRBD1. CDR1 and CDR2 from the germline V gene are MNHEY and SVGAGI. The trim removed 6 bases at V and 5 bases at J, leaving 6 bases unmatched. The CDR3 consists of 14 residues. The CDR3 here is CASRRQGDTGELFF. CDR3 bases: TGTGCCAGCAGGAGACAGGGTGATACCGGGGAGCTGTTTTTT.